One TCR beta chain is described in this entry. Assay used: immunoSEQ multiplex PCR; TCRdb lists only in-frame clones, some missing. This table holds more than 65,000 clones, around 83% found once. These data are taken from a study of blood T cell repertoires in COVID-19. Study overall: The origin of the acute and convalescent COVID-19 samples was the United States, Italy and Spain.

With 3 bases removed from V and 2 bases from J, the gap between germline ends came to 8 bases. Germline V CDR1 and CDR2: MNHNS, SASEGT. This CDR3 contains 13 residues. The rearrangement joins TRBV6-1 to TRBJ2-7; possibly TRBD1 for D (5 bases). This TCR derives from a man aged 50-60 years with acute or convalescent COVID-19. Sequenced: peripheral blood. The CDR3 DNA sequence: TGTGCCAGCAGTGACAGGGAACCCTACGAGCAGTACTTC. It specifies CASSDREPYEQYF.